This is a list of T cell receptor beta chains from one sample in a study of T cell changes during pregnancy in multiple sclerosis. Produced via immunoSEQ multiplex PCR; TCRdb's table is partial and in-frame only. The table includes around 70,000 clones, about 95% detected once. The input for sequencing was peripheral blood, taken in the third trimester of pregnancy. The receptors derive from a female donor with multiple sclerosis, enrolled in a pregnancy study. Each CDR3 is given with its conserved first and last residue. D genes are given only for firm matches. Not every row has a clone size; where given, it reads once, few, many or a size class.

j_gene | d_gene | v_gene | len | abundance | CDR3nt | CDR3aa
TRBJ2-1 | NA | TRBV19 | 16 | NA | TGTGCCAGTAGTATAGTAAGGGGCCTCCTTTCCAATGAGCAGTTCTTC | CASSIVRGLLSNEQFF
TRBJ1-6 | NA | TRBV4-1 | 17 | NA | TGCGCCAGCAGCCAAGACCGAACAGGGAATGGAAATTCACCCCTCCACTTT | CASSQDRTGNGNSPLHF
TRBJ2-7 | TRBD1 | TRBV7-2 | 15 | NA | TGTGCCAGCAGCCCAGATCCGGGACAGCCGATCGAGCAGTACTTC | CASSPDPGQPIEQYF
TRBJ2-1 | TRBD1 | TRBV7-9 | 15 | NA | TGTGCCAGCAGCAAAGCAGGGACAGGGTCCAGTGAGCAGTTCTTC | CASSKAGTGSSEQFF
TRBJ1-4 | TRBD1 | TRBV5-4 | 15 | NA | TGTGCCAGCAGCCCGACCAGGGGGTCTAATGAAAAACTGTTTTTT | CASSPTRGSNEKLFF
TRBJ1-1 | NA | TRBV18 | 14 | NA | TGTGCCAGTTTCACAGGGCAGAGGGGCACTGAAGCTTTCTTT | CASFTGQRGTEAFF
TRBJ2-7 | TRBD1 | TRBV27 | 14 | once | TGTGCCAGCAGGGCCGACAGGGGAAGGGGCGAGCAGTACTTC | CASRADRGRGEQYF
TRBJ2-7 | TRBD2 | TRBV2 | 13 | NA | TGTGCCAGCAGTGGGGGGGGAACCTACGAGCAGTACTTC | CASSGGGTYEQYF
TRBJ1-1 | NA | TRBV7-8 | 14 | NA | TGTGCCACCGGGAGAAACAATGCGAACACTGAAGCTTTCTTT | CATGRNNANTEAFF
TRBJ1-2 | NA | TRBV6-6 | 13 | NA | TGTGCCAGCAGTTATTATGACGGGGATGGCTACACCTTC | CASSYYDGDGYTF
TRBJ2-1 | NA | TRBV5-1 | 14 | NA | TGCGCCAGCAGCGATCCAACAGGGACCAATGAGCAGTTCTTC | CASSDPTGTNEQFF
TRBJ2-1 | TRBD1 | TRBV18 | 15 | NA | TGTGCCAGCTCACCAGGGACAGGGGGCACCAATGAGCAGTTCTTC | CASSPGTGGTNEQFF
TRBJ2-3 | NA | TRBV14 | 14 | NA | TGTGCCAGCAGCCAAGAAGCGACTATGGGTACGCAGTATTTT | CASSQEATMGTQYF
TRBJ2-3 | TRBD1 | TRBV18 | 15 | once | TGTGCCAGCTCAAATCGACAGGGGGACACAGATACGCAGTATTTT | CASSNRQGDTDTQYF
TRBJ1-6 | NA | TRBV7-2 | 16 | NA | TGTGCCAGCAGCTTAACGGGGGGACGGGGGGATTCACCCCTCCACTTT | CASSLTGGRGDSPLHF
TRBJ1-4 | TRBD1 | TRBV5-6 | 16 | NA | TGTGCCAGCAGCTTGGGGACAGGGGTTAGAACTGAAAAACTGTTTTTT | CASSLGTGVRTEKLFF
TRBJ2-2 | NA | TRBV7-3 | 13 | NA | TGTGCCAGCAGCTTATCTAACACCGGGGAGCTGTTTTTT | CASSLSNTGELFF